The following is a TCR beta chain sequence with its context. This sample was included in a study of control samples from healthy donors and cancer patients. Assay used: immunoSEQ multiplex PCR; TCRdb lists only in-frame clones, some missing. The sample has about 220,000 clones, roughly 94% seen once. Sample: blood. The sequence came from a man aged 45-65 years in good health.

The CDR3 DNA reads as TGTGCCAGCAGTTACGCAACAGGGGCGGAAAAACTGTTTTTT. Its translation: CASSYATGAEKLFF. The chain links TRBV6-5 to TRBJ1-4; TRBD1 matches at 7 bases. V trimming: 2 bases; J trimming: 8 bases; junction bases outside the gene matches: 5. The CDR3 sequence is 14 residues long. Germline loops: CDR1 MNHEY, CDR2 SVGAGI.